The present entry profiles one TCR beta chain with its context. Antigen specificity is unknown. This sample is drawn from a study of OX40 agonist ivuxolimab in advanced cancers. Study findings and constraints: By week 6 at 0.1 to 3.0 mg/kg, blood CD4+ and CD8+ T cells had expanded clonally.

The CDR3 totals 11 residues. The ends were cut back, 4 bases at V and 2 bases at J, with 6 bases in the middle. Germline CDR1 SQVTM, CDR2 ANQGSEA. Sequencing used immunoSEQ multiplex PCR; TCRdb keeps in-frame clones, though not all of them. The table includes 60,000 to 80,000 clones, 89% detected once. The specimen comprised CD4+ or CD8+ T cells sorted from blood, sampled in a trial of the OX40 agonist ivuxolimab. This chain uses TRBV29-1 with TRBJ2-7; D is unclear. This receptor was obtained from an adult with an advanced solid tumor such as melanoma, head and neck, liver or kidney cancer. CDR3 coding DNA: TGCAGCGTTGCCGGACCCTACGAGCAGTACTTC. It codes for CSVAGPYEQYF.